This entry features one T cell receptor beta chain sequence. The antigen remains unidentified. A much larger clonotype is one base distant, so this may be a read error. Healthy Caucasian individuals from Russia aged about 6 to 90 served as donors. The CDR3 runs to 17 residues. Germline CDR1 is MNHNY and CDR2 is SVGAGI (reference sequence). V lost 2 bases to trimming and J lost 11 bases; unmatched junction nucleotides: 15. The entry originates in a study of blood T cells in healthy people across ages. Study-wide findings and caveats: Age brought a roughly linear fall in TCR beta diversity measured per million T cells.

PCR was performed a second time for roughly 7 to 12 cycles using a sample-barcoded 5' primer and a J-beta primer mix. TCRdb re-analysed the 5' RACE reads in MiXCR, keeping a single row per CDR3 protein. The sample has about 840,000 distinct CDR3 sequences, about 28% seen once. A further study also used this sample, focusing on T cells of mothers and their children.

The origin of this receptor is a woman between 40 and 50 years old in good health. Source material: blood. J is TRBJ2-5 and V is TRBV6-6; 12 positions match TRBD2. CDR3 amino acids: CASSYLSRTSGVNEQYF. The DNA of the CDR3 is TGTGCCAGCAGTTACCTCAGCCGGACTAGCGGGGTAAATGAGCAGTACTTC.